These 26 T cell receptor beta chains share one sample of origin, sequenced in a study of T-cell reconstitution after alpha-beta-depleted transplantation in children (dated by TCRdb to 2016 to 2018). Receptor libraries were prepared by PCR. Sequencing took place on an Illumina HiSeq 2500. TCR libraries were prepared with molecular barcoding, using unique molecular identifiers to normalize TCRbeta repertoire quantification. In-frame beta chains were kept once TCRdb had trimmed the public reads at Q25 with fastp and called clones with MiXCR. Records with the same CDR3 protein are collapsed into one entry carrying the most frequent genes and DNA. This sample holds a few hundred thousand distinct CDR3 sequences; around 10% were observed only once. The ten most abundant clones make up 2% to 2.5% of the sample. Specimen: PBMCs from the stem cell graft donor, collected from the stem cell graft. These receptors originate from a human donor who donated a stem cell graft to a child with acute lymphoblastic leukemia.

The sample holds many counts of this clonotype. The junction and the germline gene differ at one end; a read error may be behind it. CDR3 sequence: CASSLSGGPGELFF. The DNA of the CDR3 is TGTGCTAGCAGCCTCTCTGGGGGGCCCGGGGAGCTGTTTTTT. This sequence joins TRBV12-3 or TRBV12-4 and TRBJ2-2, with D possibly called TRBD1 or TRBD2 (6 bases each). The CDR3 extends over 14 amino acids.

The rearrangement links TRBV29-1 to TRBJ2-7; 8 bases fit TRBD2. The V and J ends lost 4 bases and 6 bases, in that order; junction bases with no gene match: 8. CDR3 length: 13 residues. Germline assignment: CDR1 SQVTM and CDR2 ANQGSEA. CDR3 sequence: CSVGLAGPFEQYF. DNA of the CDR3: TGCAGCGTTGGGCTAGCGGGCCCGTTCGAGCAGTACTTC.

This clonotype turned up a few times. The chain employs TRBV27 and TRBJ2-7, with D unclear. Germline values: CDR1 MNHEY, CDR2 SMNVEV (reference sequence). The V end lost 5 bases, the J end lost 3 bases, and 8 bases lay between the germline ends. The CDR3 extends over 12 amino acids. The CDR3 DNA reads TGTGCCAGCAGTCGTGGGGACTACGAGCAGTACTTC. Translating gives CASSRGDYEQYF.

The chain joins TRBV20-1 to TRBJ2-5; D perhaps matches TRBD1 (5 bases). Germline CDR1 is DFQATT and CDR2 is SNEGSKA (reference sequence). The length of the CDR3 is 11 residues. V lost 1 base to trimming and J lost 5 bases, with 5 bases between them. DNA for the CDR3: TGCAGTGCTAGAGCAGGGGAGACCCAGTACTTC. This encodes CSARAGETQYF.

CDR3 protein: CASSHHPETQYF. The CDR3 coding sequence is TGTGCCAGCAGCCACCACCCAGAGACCCAGTACTTC. This sequence joins TRBV27 and TRBJ2-5; D gene ambiguous. With 6 bases removed from V and 4 bases from J, the gap between germline ends came to 9 bases. Looked up from germline, CDR1 is MNHEY and CDR2 is SMNVEV (reference sequence). This CDR3 contains 12 residues.

V and J are TRBV9 and TRBJ1-5; the D is unclear. The germline CDR1 and CDR2 sequences are SGDLS and YYNGEE. This CDR3 comprises 15 residues. Trimming took off 7 bases at V and 2 bases at J, with 16 bases between the two ends. CDR3 residues: CASLGNRVGNQPQHF. The CDR3 DNA reads TGTGCCAGCCTCGGGAACCGGGTCGGCAATCAGCCCCAGCATTTT. Using reference TRBV9 and TRBJ1-5 for the parts outside the CDR3, the full variable domain is DSGVTQTPKHLITATGQRVTLRCSPRSGDLSVYWYQQSLDQGLQFLIQYYNGEERAKGNILERFSAQQFPDLHSELNLSSLELGDSALYFCASLGNRVGNQPQHFGDGTRLSIL.

The CDR3 DNA reads TGCAGTGCCCTCCGCATCCTGGGACAGGGTCCTAACGAGCAGTACTTC. As protein: CSALRILGQGPNEQYF. The rearrangement uses TRBV20-1 and TRBJ2-7; 9 bases are shared with TRBD1. From germline, CDR1 is DFQATT and CDR2 SNEGSKA (reference sequence). The V and J ends lost 6 bases and 5 bases, in that order; junction bases with no gene match: 17. The CDR3 covers 16 residues.

To note about this clonotype: A much larger clone is a single base away; this may be a read error. The chain links TRBV19 to TRBJ2-2; 7 bases match TRBD1. Germline lookup yields CDR1 LNHDA and CDR2 SQIVND (reference sequence). This CDR3 is 13 amino acids long. In DNA form, the CDR3 reads TGTACCAGTGCCAAACAGGGGACCGGGGAGCTGTTTTTT. Translated: CTSAKQGTGELFF.

This clonotype came up a few times. J is TRBJ2-3 and V is TRBV27; maybe TRBD1 (5 bases). In germline, CDR1 is MNHEY, CDR2 SMNVEV (reference sequence). The CDR3 runs to 13 residues. V lost 8 bases, J lost 2 bases, and 11 bases lay in between. The DNA for the CDR3 is TGTGCCAGCGGACCAGGGTACACAGATACGCAGTATTTT. Amino acid sequence: CASGPGYTDTQYF.

The sample holds a few counts of this clonotype. The chain joins TRBV7-3 to TRBJ2-3; 8 nucleotides agree with TRBD1. V lost 5 bases and J lost 4; bases outside the gene matches: 5. This CDR3 has 14 amino acids. The germline gives CDR1 SGHTA, CDR2 FQGTGA. This CDR3 is CASSEWTGPDTQYF. The DNA of the CDR3 is TGTGCCAGCAGCGAGTGGACAGGGCCAGATACGCAGTATTTT.

This chain uses TRBV20-1 with TRBJ2-2; 9 bases line up with TRBD1. From germline, CDR1 is DFQATT and CDR2 SNEGSKA (reference sequence). With 1 base clipped from V and 5 bases from J, the junction kept 2 bases outside the gene matches. The CDR3 is 14 residues long. The CDR3 region is CSARGQGGTGELFF. The CDR3 nucleotides are TGCAGTGCTAGAGGACAGGGGGGAACCGGGGAGCTGTTTTTT.

This clonotype was observed a few times. V and J are TRBV5-1 and TRBJ2-3, with TRBD2 matching 8 bases. V shed 3 bases, J shed 1 base, and the junction held 10 bases outside the gene matches. This CDR3 spans 17 amino acids. Germline V lookup: CDR1 SGHRS, CDR2 YFSETQ. CDR3 in DNA: TGCGCCAGCAGCTCCCCCAATAGCGGGACTGGCACAGATACGCAGTATTTT. It translates to CASSSPNSGTGTDTQYF.

This clonotype turned up a few times. The chain employs TRBV4-3 and TRBJ2-7; no clear D gene. V was pared by 0 bases and J by 4 bases, with 10 bases between. CDR1 is LGHNA and CDR2 is YSLEER in the germline V gene. The length of the CDR3 is 14 residues. DNA of the CDR3: TGCGCCAGCAGCCAAGATCATTACGGGTACGAGCAGTACTTC. This codes for CASSQDHYGYEQYF.

This clonotype has just a few counts. The CDR3 region is CASSYKDRAEAFF. The CDR3, as DNA: TGTGCCAGCAGTTACAAGGACAGGGCTGAAGCTTTCTTT. J is TRBJ1-1 and V is TRBV6-6; 8 bases are shared with TRBD1. Germline CDR1 is MNHNY and CDR2 is SVGAGI (reference sequence). J gave up 6 bases and V 2 bases, and 2 bases lay outside the gene matches. The CDR3 contains 13 residues.

This clonotype has at least ten counts. The rearrangement joins TRBV4-2 to TRBJ1-1; possibly TRBD1 for D (5 bases). Germline assignment: CDR1 LGHNA and CDR2 YNFKEQ. V was clipped by 5 bases and J by 0 bases, with 16 bases between them. The CDR3 runs 16 residues. The CDR3 reads CASSDRDGGMNTEAFF. CDR3 DNA: TGTGCCAGCAGCGACCGGGACGGGGGAATGAACACTGAAGCTTTCTTT.

At least ten counts were recorded for this clonotype. The chain combines TRBV29-1 with TRBJ2-1; 9 bases align to TRBD2. V was pared by 0 bases and J by 4 bases, with 16 bases of the junction left unmatched. The germline V gene encodes CDR1 SQVTM and CDR2 ANQGSEA. This CDR3 is 19 amino acids long. CDR3 sequence reads: CSVEDNRPEAGGRYNEQFF. The DNA of the CDR3 is TGCAGCGTTGAAGATAATCGGCCCGAAGCGGGAGGCAGGTACAATGAGCAGTTCTTC.

This clonotype was counted a few times. The chain links TRBV4-1 to TRBJ2-7; D remains unclear. V was shortened by 0 bases and J by 0 bases, with 15 bases between the two germline ends. The CDR3 covers 17 residues. Germline CDR1 and CDR2: MGHRA and YSYEKL. CDR3 region: CASSQDSLVESSYEQYF. The CDR3 region has the DNA TGCGCCAGCAGCCAAGACAGTTTGGTAGAAAGCTCCTACGAGCAGTACTTC.

This clonotype was seen ten or more times. The chain carries TRBV5-1 and TRBJ2-3; D call uncertain. The germline V gene has CDR1 SGHRS and CDR2 YFSETQ. Deletions cut 0 bases from V and 1 base from J, with 6 bases between. The CDR3 is 14 residues long. The CDR3 DNA sequence: TGCGCCAGCAGCTTGGCCCTGGGCACAGATACGCAGTATTTT. Amino acid sequence: CASSLALGTDTQYF. The full variable domain, rest sourced from reference TRBV5-1 and TRBJ2-3, is KAGVTQTPRYLIKTRGQQVTLSCSPISGHRSVSWYQQTPGQGLQFLFEYFSETQRNKGNFPGRFSGRQFSNSRSEMNVSTLELGDSALYLCASSLALGTDTQYFGPGTRLTVL.

This clonotype was picked up a small number of times. The rearrangement joins TRBV7-2 to TRBJ2-5, with 9 positions matching TRBD2. This CDR3 is built from 17 residues. The V gene end was trimmed by 0 bases and the J gene end by 4 bases; junction bases not matched to a gene: 9. The germline V gene encodes CDR1 SGHTA and CDR2 FQGNSA. CDR3 nucleotides: TGTGCCAGCAGCTTAGCGCTAGCGGGGAGGGGTGGAGAGACCCAGTACTTC. Encoded protein: CASSLALAGRGGETQYF.

This rearrangement joins TRBV12-5 to TRBJ1-1; D unclear. Germline-derived CDR1 and CDR2 are LGHNT and FRNRAP. This CDR3 is built from 12 residues. V lost 1 base and J lost 4, with 4 bases in between. The CDR3 protein is CASGLGITEAFF. DNA for the CDR3: TGTGCTAGTGGTTTGGGAATCACTGAAGCTTTCTTT.

The table lists this clonotype with many counts. At one end the junction does not follow the germline gene, possibly because of a read error. This sequence joins TRBV5-6 and TRBJ2-7; 7 positions match TRBD2. In germline, CDR1 is SGHDT, CDR2 YYEEEE. This CDR3 spans 15 amino acids. The CDR3 is CASSQGLAVSYEQYF. The CDR3 nucleotides read TGCGCCAGCAGCCAAGGGCTAGCGGTCTCCTACGAGCAGTACTTC. Full variable domain (outside the CDR3, taken from reference TRBV5-6 and TRBJ2-7): DAGVTQSPTHLIKTRGQQVTLRCSPKSGHDTVSWYQQALGQGPQFIFQYYEEEERQRGNFPDRFSGHQFPNYSSELNVNALLLGDSALYLCASSQGLAVSYEQYFGPGTRLTVT.

The V gene is TRBV12-3 or TRBV12-4, the J gene TRBJ2-3, with 8 bases identical to TRBD2. The trim removed 7 bases at V and 0 bases at J, leaving 9 bases unmatched. This CDR3 has 16 residues. CDR3 sequence (DNA): TGTGCCAGCACTCCTGGGACTAGTGGAAGCACAGATACGCAGTATTTT. Its protein is CASTPGTSGSTDTQYF.

The V call is TRBV7-8, the J call TRBJ1-2, with D unclear. The CDR3 runs to 12 residues. Germline assignment: CDR1 SGHVS and CDR2 FQNEAQ. Trimming pared 3 bases from V and 1 base from J, leaving 3 bases between. The CDR3 is CASSFVNYGYTF. The CDR3 DNA reads as TGTGCCAGCAGCTTTGTTAACTATGGCTACACCTTC.

This clonotype has ten or more counts. The J gene is TRBJ1-2, the V gene TRBV20-1; the match to TRBD1 covers 9 bases. J lost 2 bases, V lost 6 bases, and 19 bases had no gene match. This CDR3 is built from 18 residues. Germline lookup yields CDR1 DFQATT and CDR2 SNEGSKA (reference sequence). In DNA form, the CDR3 reads TGCAGTGCCCCACCTCTTAACAGGGGGCGAAGTCTGAACTATGGCTACACCTTC. Residues: CSAPPLNRGRSLNYGYTF.

The V call is TRBV7-9, the J call TRBJ2-5; unclear D gene. V gave up 5 bases and J gave up 1 base, with 11 bases separating them. Germline V gene data show CDR1 as SEHNR and CDR2 as FQNEAQ (reference sequence). CDR3 size: 14 residues. The CDR3: CASSPRDVQETQYF. The CDR3 nucleotides read TGTGCCAGCAGCCCGCGAGACGTCCAAGAGACCCAGTACTTC.

This clonotype has more than one count but fewer than ten. This rearrangement joins TRBV6-2 or TRBV6-3 to TRBJ2-1; D could derive from TRBD1 or TRBD2 (6 bases each). Germline lookup yields CDR1 MNHEY and CDR2 SVGEGT. V was cut by 0 bases and J by 3 bases, with 9 bases left in between. This CDR3 is 15 amino acids long. The CDR3 sequence is CASSYSKGGYNEQFF. For the CDR3, the DNA is TGTGCCAGCAGTTACTCGAAGGGGGGCTACAATGAGCAGTTCTTC.